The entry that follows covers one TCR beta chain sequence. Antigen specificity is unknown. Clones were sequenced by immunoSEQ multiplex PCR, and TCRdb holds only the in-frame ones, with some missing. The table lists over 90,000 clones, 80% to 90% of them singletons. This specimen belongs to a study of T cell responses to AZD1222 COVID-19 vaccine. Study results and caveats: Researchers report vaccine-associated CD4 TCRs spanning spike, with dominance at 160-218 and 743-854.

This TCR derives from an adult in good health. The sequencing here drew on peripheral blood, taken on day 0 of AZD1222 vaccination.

DNA for the CDR3: TGTGCCAGCAGCTTGGGGTTCGGCCACACAGATACGCAGTATTTT. This translates into CASSLGFGHTDTQYF. The rearrangement joins TRBV11-1 to TRBJ2-3; unclear D gene. Trimming left V 3 bases short and J 2 bases short, with 12 bases between. Germline V gives CDR1 SGHAT, CDR2 FQDESV (reference sequence). This CDR3 spans 15 amino acids.